Sequencing of this T cell receptor beta chain was carried out in a study of blood T cells in healthy people across ages. Study-level points and caveats: Because sorting was not performed, PBMCs prevented conclusive naive versus antigen-experienced comparison. Diversity estimates drawn from one million T cells were deemed underestimates.

This CDR3 has 15 amino acids. Unmatched junction bases numbered 9, after V lost 6 bases and J lost 4 bases. CDR1 is MNHNS and CDR2 is SASEGT in the germline V gene. A second PCR, run for about 7 to 11 cycles, used a sample-barcoded 5' primer plus a J-beta primer mix. Tags on each cDNA molecule came from a template-switch adaptor with 12 random nucleotides. Each sample yielded at least 2.5 million CDR3-containing paired-end reads. TCRdb re-called the 5' RACE reads through MiXCR, storing one row per CDR3 protein. The sample has around 650,000 distinct CDR3 sequences, approximately 29% seen once; the top ten hold approximately 15%. Turning to this clonotype: Its antigen is not identified.

The genes are TRBV6-1 and TRBJ1-5, with TRBD1 matching over 7 bases. The origin of this receptor is a woman older than 75 in good health. Sequenced input: blood. The CDR3 nucleotides read TGTGCCAGCAGCGGCGACAGGGTCCGGAATCAGCCCCAGCATTTT. It codes for CASSGDRVRNQPQHF.